The source of this T cell receptor beta chain is a study of blood T cell repertoires in COVID-19. Profiling relied on immunoSEQ multiplex PCR, and the TCRdb table lists in-frame clones only, not all of them. The sample lists approximately 300,000 clones; roughly 90% were seen once. J lost 14 bases, V lost 5 bases, and 13 bases had no gene match. Germline CDR1 SEHNR, CDR2 FQNEAQ (reference sequence). The CDR3 totals 13 residues. This sequence joins TRBV7-9 and TRBJ2-3; the match to TRBD1 covers 7 bases. This sequence was found in a woman in her twenties or thirties who had been exposed to COVID-19. Sequenced sample: PBMCs or T cells enriched from blood (not recorded which). The CDR3 is CASSKGTASIWYF. The CDR3, as DNA: TGTGCCAGCAGCAAAGGGACAGCTTCGATCTGGTATTTT.